Included here is one TCR beta chain sequence, with context. Its specific antigen is unknown. No base qualities exist here, and no much larger clone lies one base off it. This sample is part of a study of T cell responses to AZD1222 COVID-19 vaccine (dated by TCRdb to the early 2020s). Concerning the study at large: AZD1222 recipients given second doses at about 4 weeks or at about 12 weeks were pooled, since spike-specific TCR depth and breadth were not found to differ between the two schedules. Trial participants were enrolled into age subgroups of 18-55, 56-69 and 70-plus years, which contained around 150, 29 and 61 TCR-sequenced participants, respectively. A total of just over 230 trial participants underwent TCR sequencing, of whom 207 received two doses of AZD1222 and roughly 25 received two doses of the MenACWY control vaccine.

Study-wide findings and limitations: Participants were mostly white British, with more females than males. The authors suggested clonal diversity may have been underestimated. Only 5 to 7 AZD1222 recipients were SARS-CoV-2 seropositive at baseline, limiting conclusions about previously exposed vaccinees. After two AZD1222 doses, both the breadth and the depth of spike-specific TCRs were significantly higher than at day 0 and than in MenACWY recipients. In the small 56-69-year group, the increase in depth fell short of significance, most likely because of low power. Reportedly, almost half of the unique spike-specific TCRs recognized epitopes lying outside the regions that are mutated in the B.1.351 and B.1.1.7 variants. The whole spike protein was spanned by vaccine-associated CD4 TCRs, and dominant responses were seen in regions 160-218 and 743-854. Because no day 14 peak-response samples were available, the repertoires could be characterized only after the peak T cell response.

The CDR3 regions of human TCRbeta chains were subjected to immunosequencing. As for how the authors treated the data: TCRs in the repertoires were compared against a reference library of SARS-CoV-2-specific TCRs that had been generated with the MIRA antigen-specificity platform. Breadth was defined as the fraction of unique TCRs that were SARS-CoV-2-associated. Depth was defined as the fraction of total T cells that were SARS-CoV-2-associated. Using the MIRA data, every spike-specific TCR was mapped to the spike region that the TCR reacted to and assigned to either a CD4 or a CD8 class. Log10-transformed breadth and depth values were compared by one-way ANOVA with Sidak's multiple comparisons tests. TCRdb holds this immuneACCESS table with in-frame rearrangements only. Some clones are missing; in checked studies, unresolved V genes explain under half, and the rest has no known cause. The V and J calls and the clone size are those of that table, but D and trimming were determined from the DNA. For this sample the table gives 250,000 or so clones, of which approximately 95% were detected only once. Roughly 0.6% of the sample lies in the top ten.

The CDR3 goes from the cysteine to the phenylalanine over 15 residues. The retained sequence is limited to the CDR3, 45 bases, with the frame set at the first base. From a lookup of the germline V gene (reference sequence), CDR1 and CDR2 are MNHEY and SMNVEV. V is pared back by 2 bases and J by 1 base, with 6 bases lying between the germline termini. The time point label of this sample denotes: baseline before first vaccination. Vaccinee samples came from UK trials COV001 and COV002, including a single-blind randomized controlled phase 2/3 trial of AZD1222 (ChAdOx1 nCoV-19) in healthy adults. For TCRbeta chain sequencing, PBMC samples from trial participants were taken at day 0 and at day 28 after the second dose.

The receptor chain draws on TRBV27 and TRBJ1-6; the best D guess is TRBD1, with 5 bases matching. The receptor's source is an adult in good health. Material: peripheral blood, obtained on day 0 of AZD1222 vaccination. For the CDR3, the sequence is CASSLEGSYNSPLHF. The nucleotides are TGTGCCAGCAGTTTAGAGGGGTCCTATAATTCACCCCTCCACTTT.